These 32 T cell receptor beta chains share one sample of origin, sequenced in a study of shared clonotypes between healthy human individuals. The method was immunoSEQ multiplex PCR; TCRdb's version includes in-frame clones alone and lacks a portion of them. The sample contains more than 1,200,000 clones, around 98.5% of which appear only once. Sequenced input: naive CD4+ T cells sorted from blood. As for subset: CD45RA+ positively selected. These TCRs come from a man aged 25-45 years in good health.

This chain links TRBV7-8 with TRBJ2-1; TRBD2 might be the D (6 bases). Germline V gene data show CDR1 as SGHVS and CDR2 as FQNEAQ. This CDR3 has 15 amino acids. The V and J ends lost 2 bases and 2 bases respectively, with 10 bases between them. The CDR3 DNA reads as TGTGCCAGCAGCTTAATGGGCGGGACCTACAATGAGCAGTTCTTC. Translated: CASSLMGGTYNEQFF.

The chain has TRBV5-1 and TRBJ1-3; D is unresolved. This CDR3 comprises 18 residues. Trimming left V 1 base short and J 0 bases short, with 17 bases between. Germline CDR1 reads SGHRS; CDR2 reads YFSETQ. CDR3 loop: CASSLFGEDRSSGNTIYF. CDR3 coding DNA: TGCGCCAGCAGCTTGTTCGGAGAGGACCGGAGCTCTGGAAACACCATATATTTT.

CDR3 in amino acids: CASSLGLWGNDAYEQYF. As DNA, the CDR3 is TGCGCCAGCAGCTTGGGCCTATGGGGGAATGATGCCTACGAGCAGTACTTC. The chain couples TRBV5-1 to TRBJ2-7, with D perhaps assigned TRBD1 or TRBD2 (5 bases each). Germline V lookup: CDR1 SGHRS, CDR2 YFSETQ. Trimming took off 0 bases at V and 2 bases at J, with 18 bases between the two ends. The CDR3 contains 17 residues.

This chain joins TRBV28 and TRBJ1-5; D is uncertain. V shed 2 bases and J shed 3 bases, with 8 bases lying between them. Germline assignment: CDR1 MDHEN and CDR2 SYDVKM. The CDR3 is made up of 14 amino acids. CDR3 loop: CASSLRPYNQPQHF. The CDR3 bases are TGTGCCAGCAGTTTAAGGCCTTACAATCAGCCCCAGCATTTT.

This sequence joins TRBV11-2 and TRBJ2-1, with unresolved D. The CDR3 totals 16 residues. V lost 4 bases and J 0 bases, leaving 13 bases between the germline ends. Germline values: CDR1 SGHAT, CDR2 FQNNGV. Here the CDR3 reads CASSSLTGRSYNEQFF. CDR3 DNA sequence: TGTGCCAGCAGCTCCCTCACCGGGCGCTCCTACAATGAGCAGTTCTTC.

CDR3 DNA: TGTGCCAGCAGCTTTCAGATGTACCAAGAGACCCAGTACTTC. This codes for CASSFQMYQETQYF. The chain recombines TRBV7-9 with TRBJ2-5; D gene uncertain. This CDR3 comprises 14 residues. Germline V lookup: CDR1 SEHNR, CDR2 FQNEAQ (reference sequence). Trimming pared 3 bases from V and 0 bases from J, leaving 8 bases between.

This chain joins TRBV9 and TRBJ2-3; no clear D. Between the trimmed V and J ends, which lost 0 bases and 4 bases, there was a span of 15 bases. The V gene's germline CDR1 is SGDLS and CDR2 YYNGEE. There are 16 residues in the CDR3. The CDR3 here is CASSVGGGLAADTQYF. The CDR3 DNA reads TGTGCCAGCAGCGTAGGGGGTGGCTTGGCGGCAGATACGCAGTATTTT. Combining the CDR3 with reference TRBV9 and TRBJ2-3 gives the whole variable domain DSGVTQTPKHLITATGQRVTLRCSPRSGDLSVYWYQQSLDQGLQFLIQYYNGEERAKGNILERFSAQQFPDLHSELNLSSLELGDSALYFCASSVGGGLAADTQYFGPGTRLTVL.

This chain links TRBV18 with TRBJ2-4; D might be TRBD2 (6 bases). This CDR3 spans 16 amino acids. CDR1 and CDR2 (germline): KGHSH, LQKENI. V was clipped by 3 bases and J by 5 bases, with 17 bases between them. The CDR3 protein is CASSPLGTRGENIQYF. The CDR3, as DNA: TGTGCCAGCTCACCCCTAGGGACCCGCGGGGAAAACATTCAGTACTTC.

The chain uses TRBV28 and TRBJ2-7; TRBD2 agrees at 12 bases. After removal of 6 bases from V and 6 bases from J, the junction contained 3 bases not matched to a gene. Germline loops: CDR1 MDHEN, CDR2 SYDVKM. CDR3 size: 13 residues. Written as DNA, the CDR3 is TGTGCCAGCAGCACTAGCGGGAGGTTCGAGCAGTACTTC. This encodes CASSTSGRFEQYF.

V and J are TRBV5-5 and TRBJ2-7; 7 nucleotides line up with TRBD1. V lost 4 bases to trimming and J lost 4 bases; unmatched junction nucleotides: 8. The germline V gene has CDR1 SGHKS and CDR2 YYEKEE (reference sequence). The CDR3 consists of 14 residues. The CDR3 reads CASSAGTVSYEQYF. In DNA, the CDR3 is TGTGCCAGCAGCGCCGGGACAGTTTCATACGAGCAGTACTTC.

This chain joins TRBV5-6 and TRBJ2-3, with TRBD1 matching over 9 bases. Per the germline V gene, CDR1 is SGHDT and CDR2 is YYEEEE. The V gene end was trimmed by 3 bases and the J gene end by 3 bases; junction bases not matched to a gene: 8. The CDR3 runs 16 residues. For the CDR3, the DNA is TGTGCCAGCAGCTCCGGGACAGGGCATAGGACAGATACGCAGTATTTT. Translated: CASSSGTGHRTDTQYF.

This sequence joins TRBV7-2 and TRBJ2-1; D not resolved. V was trimmed by 8 bases and J by 7 bases, leaving 15 bases between them. CDR1 is SGHTA, CDR2 FQGNSA, per germline. The CDR3 consists of 13 residues. The CDR3 region is CASGSGPGNEQFF. The CDR3 DNA is TGTGCCAGCGGCTCCGGACCTGGGAATGAGCAGTTCTTC.

The chain links TRBV5-6 to TRBJ1-1; D not resolved. There are 15 residues in the CDR3. Germline CDR1 reads SGHDT; CDR2 reads YYEEEE. V lost 1 base to trimming and J lost 1 base, with 11 bases between them. The CDR3, as DNA: TGTGCCAGCAGCTTGATGGGCAGAACGAACACTGAAGCTTTCTTT. It yields the protein CASSLMGRTNTEAFF. The full variable domain, its missing parts supplied by reference TRBV5-6 and TRBJ1-1, is DAGVTQSPTHLIKTRGQQVTLRCSPKSGHDTVSWYQQALGQGPQFIFQYYEEEERQRGNFPDRFSGHQFPNYSSELNVNALLLGDSALYLCASSLMGRTNTEAFFGQGTRLTVV.

The V call is TRBV28, the J call TRBJ2-1; TRBD1 matches 10 bases. Trimming at V came to 4 bases and at J to 5 bases, leaving 8 bases not matched to a gene. CDR3 size: 16 residues. CDR1 and CDR2 (germline): MDHEN, SYDVKM. CDR3 in amino acids: CASSSGTGTGDNEQFF. CDR3 nucleotides: TGTGCCAGCAGTTCGGGGACCGGGACAGGGGACAATGAGCAGTTCTTC.

This clone was counted a single time. The gene calls are TRBV18 and TRBJ1-4; D not resolved. Trimming took 1 base from V and 8 from J, leaving 11 bases between them. Germline values: CDR1 KGHSH, CDR2 LQKENI. The CDR3 consists of 14 residues. CDR3 coding DNA: TGTGCCAGCTCACCACTCAGCAGTGGAGAAAAACTGTTTTTT. Translating it yields CASSPLSSGEKLFF.

This clone appeared a single time. This chain joins TRBV11-1 and TRBJ2-6, with D possibly being TRBD1 (5 bases). The length of the CDR3 is 18 residues. The V gene's germline CDR1 is SGHAT and CDR2 FQDESV (reference sequence). Trimming took 1 base from V and 0 from J, leaving 13 bases between them. CDR3 nucleotides: TGTGCCAGCAGCTTAGTAGGGGCAGTTGCCTCTGGGGCCAACGTCCTGACTTTC. It is translated as CASSLVGAVASGANVLTF. The full variable domain, in which reference TRBV11-1 and TRBJ2-6 provide the parts outside the CDR3, is EAEVAQSPRYKITEKSQAVAFWCDPISGHATLYWYRQILGQGPELLVQFQDESVVDDSQLPKDRFSAERLKGVDSTLKIQPAELGDSAMYLCASSLVGAVASGANVLTFGAGSRLTVL.

This chain links TRBV20-1 with TRBJ1-4; D gene ambiguous. The CDR3 has 10 amino acids. Per the germline V gene, CDR1 is DFQATT and CDR2 is SNEGSKA (reference sequence). CDR3 in amino acids: CSGLNEKLFF. Written as DNA, the CDR3 is TGCAGCGGACTTAATGAAAAACTGTTTTTT.

This chain joins TRBV28 and TRBJ2-4; 7 nucleotides line up with TRBD2. From germline, CDR1 is MDHEN and CDR2 SYDVKM. Trimming cost V 2 bases and J 3 bases; bases outside gene matches: 4. The CDR3 is made up of 15 amino acids. The CDR3 spells CASSLTGGVKNIQYF. CDR3 nucleotide sequence: TGTGCCAGCAGTTTAACGGGGGGAGTCAAAAACATTCAGTACTTC.

The V and J genes are TRBV27 and TRBJ2-7; 7 bases fit TRBD1. CDR1 MNHEY and CDR2 SMNVEV come from the germline V gene (reference sequence). The CDR3 contains 15 residues. Trimming took 5 bases from V and 1 from J; bases not matched to a gene: 8. In DNA, the CDR3 is TGTGCCAGCAGTCGGAACCGGGACAGTTCCTACGAGCAGTACTTC. This gives the protein CASSRNRDSSYEQYF.

The chain joins TRBV27 to TRBJ2-3, with unresolved D. This CDR3 region has 10 residues. The germline CDR1 and CDR2 sequences are MNHEY and SMNVEV (reference sequence). Trimming took 6 bases from V and 2 from J, leaving 0 bases between them. The CDR3 protein is CASSTDTQYF. Here the CDR3 DNA reads TGTGCCAGCAGCACAGATACGCAGTATTTT.

The chain employs TRBV9 and TRBJ2-3, with D tentatively TRBD1 or TRBD2 (6 bases each). This CDR3 is built from 17 residues. Germline assignment: CDR1 SGDLS and CDR2 YYNGEE. V was clipped by 4 bases and J by 2 bases, with 20 bases between them. CDR3 coding DNA: TGTGCCAGCAGCCCCCAATACGGTGGGGGGCTCACAGATACGCAGTATTTT. This codes for CASSPQYGGGLTDTQYF.

The chain has TRBV19 and TRBJ2-5; TRBD2 agrees at 11 bases. The CDR3 contains 13 residues. Trimming took 10 bases from V and 4 from J; bases not matched to a gene: 5. Germline CDR1 and CDR2: LNHDA and SQIVND (reference sequence). CDR3 nucleotides: TGTGCCACCTCCGGACTAGCGGGAGAGACCCAGTACTTC. Its translation: CATSGLAGETQYF.

In DNA form, the CDR3 reads TGTGCCAGCAGCGATTTACAGGGGGTTGTAGATACGCAGTATTTT. It translates to CASSDLQGVVDTQYF. The chain couples TRBV13 to TRBJ2-3; 8 bases line up with TRBD1. The ends lost 5 bases at V and 5 bases at J; junction bases unmatched: 9. CDR1 is PRHDT, CDR2 FYEKMQ, per germline (reference sequence). This CDR3 has 15 residues. The whole variable domain, filled in from reference TRBV13 and TRBJ2-3, reads AAGVIQSPRHLIKEKRETATLKCYPIPRHDTVYWYQQGPGQDPQFLISFYEKMQSDKGSIPDRFSAQQFSDYHSELNMSSLELGDSALYFCASSDLQGVVDTQYFGPGTRLTVL.

Worth noting for this clone: The same CDR3 arises from other DNA sequences in this sample as well. The gene calls are TRBV5-1 and TRBJ2-7; 8 bases fit TRBD1. The CDR3 totals 14 residues. With 3 bases clipped from V and 2 bases from J, the junction kept 4 bases outside the gene matches. Per germline, CDR1 SGHRS and CDR2 YFSETQ. The CDR3 DNA follows: TGCGCCAGCAGCTCGGCAGGGGGCCCCTACGAGCAGTACTTC. Residues: CASSSAGGPYEQYF.

The chain uses TRBV29-1 and TRBJ2-1, with unresolved D. V lost 6 bases to trimming and J lost 5 bases, with 17 bases between them. CDR3 length equals 14 residues. The V gene's germline CDR1 is SQVTM and CDR2 ANQGSEA. The CDR3 protein is CSVAPDNTNNEQFF. CDR3 nucleotides: TGCAGCGTCGCTCCAGATAATACAAACAATGAGCAGTTCTTC.

The V call is TRBV5-4, the J call TRBJ2-6, with 9 bases aligning to TRBD1. The length of the CDR3 is 16 residues. Unmatched junction bases numbered 5, after V lost 6 bases and J lost 1 base. Germline V gene data show CDR1 as SGHNT and CDR2 as YYREEE (reference sequence). The DNA of the CDR3 is TGTGCCAGCACCCGACAGGGGGGGTCTGGGGCCAACGTCCTGACTTTC. Protein product: CASTRQGGSGANVLTF.

This rearrangement joins TRBV7-2 to TRBJ2-3; no clear D gene. V gave up 1 base and J gave up 6 bases, with 11 bases separating them. The CDR3 runs 14 residues. The germline gives CDR1 SGHTA, CDR2 FQGNSA. The CDR3 bases are TGTGCCAGCAGCTTAGGGACCAGTGGGGATACGCAGTATTTT. It codes for CASSLGTSGDTQYF.

This chain connects TRBV14 to TRBJ2-7; D might be TRBD1 or TRBD2, each matching 5 bases. The CDR3 loop spans 13 amino acids. The V end lost 5 bases, the J end lost 9 bases, and 17 bases lay between the germline ends. CDR1 is SGHDN, CDR2 FVKESK, per germline. The CDR3 reads CASSNPGWDGQYF. CDR3 DNA sequence: TGTGCCAGCAGCAACCCCGGGTGGGACGGGCAGTACTTC.

This chain uses TRBV4-1 with TRBJ2-2, with D perhaps matching TRBD1 or TRBD2 (5 bases each). This CDR3 has 16 amino acids. Germline lookup yields CDR1 MGHRA and CDR2 YSYEKL. Between the trimmed V and J ends, which lost 1 base and 4 bases, there was a span of 13 bases. The CDR3 DNA reads TGCGCCAGCAGCCAAGTGGGTAAGGGGAGCACCGGGGAGCTGTTTTTT. This encodes CASSQVGKGSTGELFF.

Concerning this clone: The sample holds other DNA sequences that translate to the same CDR3. The rearrangement links TRBV20-1 to TRBJ2-7, with D unclear. CDR1 and CDR2 (germline): DFQATT, SNEGSKA (reference sequence). This CDR3 has 11 amino acids. V lost 5 bases, J lost 0 bases, and 5 bases lay in between. CDR3 loop: CSAADSYEQYF. The CDR3, as DNA: TGCAGTGCTGCCGACTCCTACGAGCAGTACTTC.

The chain is built from TRBV7-9 and TRBJ2-1; no reliable D call. Germline V CDR1 and CDR2: SEHNR, FQNEAQ (reference sequence). The V and J ends lost 1 base and 9 bases respectively, with 10 bases between them. The CDR3 spans 13 residues. CDR3 sequence (DNA): TGTGCCAGCAGCTTAGTGCGGTTGGGTGAGCAGTTCTTC. Translated, it gives CASSLVRLGEQFF.

This chain links TRBV6-6 with TRBJ2-1; 11 bases are a match to TRBD2. With 6 bases clipped from V and 8 bases from J, the junction kept 12 bases outside the gene matches. This CDR3 is 16 amino acids long. The germline CDR1 and CDR2 sequences are MNHNY and SVGAGI (reference sequence). CDR3 protein: CASRGTSGPMRDEQFF. The DNA of the CDR3 is TGTGCCAGCAGGGGGACTAGCGGACCCATGAGGGATGAGCAGTTCTTC.